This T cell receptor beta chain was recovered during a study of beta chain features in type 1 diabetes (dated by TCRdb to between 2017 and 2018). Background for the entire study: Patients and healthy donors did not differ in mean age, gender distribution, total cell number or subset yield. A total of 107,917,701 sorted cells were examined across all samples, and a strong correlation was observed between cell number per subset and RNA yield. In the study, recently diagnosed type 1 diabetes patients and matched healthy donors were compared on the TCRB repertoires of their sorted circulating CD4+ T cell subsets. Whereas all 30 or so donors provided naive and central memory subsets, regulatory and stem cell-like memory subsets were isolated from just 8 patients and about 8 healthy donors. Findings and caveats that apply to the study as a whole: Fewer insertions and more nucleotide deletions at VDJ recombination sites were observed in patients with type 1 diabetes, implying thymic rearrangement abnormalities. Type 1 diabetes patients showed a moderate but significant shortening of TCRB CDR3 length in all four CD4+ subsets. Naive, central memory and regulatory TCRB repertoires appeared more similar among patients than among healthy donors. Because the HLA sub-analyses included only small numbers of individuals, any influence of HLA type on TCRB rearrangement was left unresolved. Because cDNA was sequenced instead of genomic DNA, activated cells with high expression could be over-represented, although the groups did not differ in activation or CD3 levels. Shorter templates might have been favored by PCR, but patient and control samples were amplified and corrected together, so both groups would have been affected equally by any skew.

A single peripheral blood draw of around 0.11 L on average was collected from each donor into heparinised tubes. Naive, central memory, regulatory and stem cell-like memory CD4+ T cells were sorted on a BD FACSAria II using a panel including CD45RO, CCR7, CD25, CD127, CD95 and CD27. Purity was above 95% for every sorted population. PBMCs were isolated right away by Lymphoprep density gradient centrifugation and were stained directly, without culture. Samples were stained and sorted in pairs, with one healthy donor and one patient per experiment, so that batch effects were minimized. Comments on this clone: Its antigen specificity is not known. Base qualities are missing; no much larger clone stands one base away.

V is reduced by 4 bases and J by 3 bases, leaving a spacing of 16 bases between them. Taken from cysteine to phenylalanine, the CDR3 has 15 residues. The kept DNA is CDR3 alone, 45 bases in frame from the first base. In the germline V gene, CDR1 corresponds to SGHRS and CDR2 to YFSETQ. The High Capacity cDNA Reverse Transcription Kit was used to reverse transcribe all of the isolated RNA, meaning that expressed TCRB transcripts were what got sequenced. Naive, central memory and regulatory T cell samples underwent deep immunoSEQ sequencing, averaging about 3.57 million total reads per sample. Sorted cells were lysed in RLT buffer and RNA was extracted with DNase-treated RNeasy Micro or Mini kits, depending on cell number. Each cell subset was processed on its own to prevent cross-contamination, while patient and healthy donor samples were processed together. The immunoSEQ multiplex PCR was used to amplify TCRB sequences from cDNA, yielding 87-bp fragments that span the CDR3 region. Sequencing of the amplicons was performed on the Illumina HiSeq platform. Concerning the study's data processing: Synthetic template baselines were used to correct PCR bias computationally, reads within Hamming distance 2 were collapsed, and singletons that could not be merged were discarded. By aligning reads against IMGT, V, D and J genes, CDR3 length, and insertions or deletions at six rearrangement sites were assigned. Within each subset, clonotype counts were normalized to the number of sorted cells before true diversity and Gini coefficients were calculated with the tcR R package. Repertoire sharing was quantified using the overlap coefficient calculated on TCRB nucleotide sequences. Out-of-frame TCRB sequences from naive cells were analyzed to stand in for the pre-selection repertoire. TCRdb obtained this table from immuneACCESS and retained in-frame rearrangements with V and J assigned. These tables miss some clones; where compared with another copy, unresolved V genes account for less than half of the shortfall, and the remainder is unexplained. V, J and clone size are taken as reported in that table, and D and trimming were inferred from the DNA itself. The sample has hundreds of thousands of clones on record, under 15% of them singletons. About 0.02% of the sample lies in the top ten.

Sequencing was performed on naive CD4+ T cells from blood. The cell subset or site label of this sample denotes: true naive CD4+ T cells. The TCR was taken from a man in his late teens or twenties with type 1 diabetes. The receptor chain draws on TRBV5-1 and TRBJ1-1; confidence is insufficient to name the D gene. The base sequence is TGCGCCAGCAGCCCCTACACTGGAAGTGACACTGAAGCTTTCTTT. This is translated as CASSPYTGSDTEAFF.